This T cell receptor (beta chain) was observed in a study of blood T cell repertoires in COVID-19. The table came from immunoSEQ multiplex PCR; TCRdb's copy has only in-frame clones and leaves some out. This sample has under 200,000 clones, with more than 85% found just once. The CDR3 is 12 amino acids. Germline CDR1 and CDR2: LNHDA and SQIVND (reference sequence). V dropped 8 bases and J dropped 10; count of bases not matched to a gene: 4. This chain connects TRBV19 to TRBJ1-6; 8 nucleotides agree with TRBD1. This receptor was identified in a woman in her forties or fifties who had recovered from COVID-19. The material sequenced was PBMCs or T cells enriched from blood (not recorded which). The CDR3 loop is CASGPGGSPLHF. The CDR3 nucleotides are TGTGCCAGTGGGCCAGGGGGCTCACCCCTCCACTTT. The full variable domain, in which reference TRBV19 and TRBJ1-6 provide the parts outside the CDR3, is DGGITQSPKYLFRKEGQNVTLSCEQNLNHDAMYWYRQDPGQGLRLIYYSQIVNDFQKGDIAEGYSVSREKKESFPLTVTSAQKNPTAFYLCASGPGGSPLHFGNGTRLTVT.